The rows below give T cell receptor beta chains drawn from one sample of a study of shared clonotypes between healthy human individuals. Some clones are missing from TCRdb's copy, which holds only in-frame ones; the method was immunoSEQ multiplex PCR. There are about 1.5 million clones in the sample; 98% occur only once, and roughly 0.45% lies in the top ten. The sample consisted of naive CD4+ T cells sorted from blood. These receptors were taken from a man aged 30-40 years in good health. CDR3s include the opening cysteine and the closing phenylalanine or tryptophan. A D gene is named only where the DNA matches it firmly. Only some rows state a clone size, as once, few, many or a class for expanded clones.

J gene	D gene	V gene	clone size	CDR3 protein	CDR3 DNA
TRBJ2-7	.	TRBV5-3	.	CARSLPHQENSYEQYF	TGTGCCAGAAGCTTGCCCCATCAGGAAAATTCCTACGAGCAGTACTTC
TRBJ2-5	.	TRBV2	.	CASSPEVETQYF	TGTGCCAGCAGCCCAGAGGTAGAGACCCAGTACTTC
TRBJ2-1	.	TRBV29-1	.	CSGGAGEQFF	TGCAGCGGGGGGGCGGGCGAGCAGTTCTTC
TRBJ2-3	.	TRBV9	.	CASSVSFRKGTDTQYF	TGTGCCAGCAGCGTCAGCTTCCGGAAGGGCACAGATACGCAGTATTTT
TRBJ1-5	.	TRBV5-6	.	CASSLGPSNQPQHF	TGTGCCAGCAGCTTGGGACCGAGCAATCAGCCCCAGCATTTT
TRBJ2-7	.	TRBV9	once	CASSVGGPLSEQYF	TGTGCCAGCAGCGTAGGTGGTCCACTGAGCGAGCAGTACTTC
TRBJ1-4	.	TRBV14	.	CASSQGDRKSNEKLFF	TGTGCCAGCAGCCAAGGGGACCGAAAGTCTAATGAAAAACTGTTTTTT
TRBJ2-2	.	TRBV11-2	.	CASSLERGAGELFF	TGTGCCAGCAGCTTAGAAAGGGGAGCCGGGGAGCTGTTTTTT
TRBJ2-2	TRBD2	TRBV27	once	CASSFPRTSGSPGELFF	TGTGCCAGCAGTTTCCCCCGGACTAGCGGGAGTCCTGGGGAGCTGTTTTTT
TRBJ2-1	.	TRBV18	.	CASSRSYYNEQFF	TGTGCCAGCTCACGGAGTTACTACAATGAGCAGTTCTTC
TRBJ1-5	.	TRBV11-2	.	CASSPLPGGQPQHF	TGTGCCAGCAGCCCATTGCCGGGGGGACAGCCCCAGCATTTT
TRBJ2-7	TRBD2	TRBV19	.	CASSVASGRSVEQYF	TGTGCCAGTAGTGTGGCTAGCGGGAGATCGGTCGAGCAGTACTTC
TRBJ2-7	.	TRBV28	.	CASARIESATLREQYF	TGTGCCAGCGCCCGAATTGAGTCCGCCACCCTCAGGGAGCAGTACTTC
TRBJ2-1	TRBD2	TRBV18	.	CASSLTPAGENNEQFF	TGTGCCAGCTCACTTACCCCAGCGGGAGAGAACAATGAGCAGTTCTTC
TRBJ2-3	.	TRBV7-9	.	CASSPLMGTQYF	TGTGCCAGCAGCCCGTTAATGGGGACGCAGTATTTT
TRBJ1-1	.	TRBV18	.	CASSPLDRIEAFF	TGTGCCAGCTCACCGCTCGACAGAATTGAAGCTTTCTTT
TRBJ2-3	TRBD2	TRBV7-2	.	CASIPRGTSGPPRGTQYF	TGTGCCAGCATCCCGAGGGGGACTAGCGGCCCTCCGAGAGGTACGCAGTATTTT
TRBJ2-2	.	TRBV7-9	.	CASSPPVLNTGELFF	TGTGCCAGCAGCCCCCCGGTCCTGAACACCGGGGAGCTGTTTTTT
TRBJ1-5	.	TRBV15	.	CATSREVMRNQPQHF	TGTGCCACCAGCAGAGAGGTTATGAGAAATCAGCCCCAGCATTTT
TRBJ2-1	TRBD2	TRBV5-1	.	CASSLASTSGNNEQFF	TGCGCCAGCAGCTTGGCCTCGACTAGCGGGAACAATGAGCAGTTCTTC
TRBJ2-2	TRBD1	TRBV5-1	.	CASGTGTNTGELFF	TGCGCCAGCGGGACAGGGACGAACACCGGGGAGCTGTTTTTT
TRBJ1-1	.	TRBV2	.	CASSPEHVNTEAFF	TGTGCCAGCAGCCCGGAGCATGTGAACACTGAAGCTTTCTTT
TRBJ1-5	.	TRBV2	.	CASSEWQAGSNQPQHF	TGTGCCAGCAGTGAATGGCAGGCCGGGAGCAATCAGCCCCAGCATTTT
TRBJ1-5	.	TRBV15	.	CATSRRLDQPQHF	TGTGCCACCAGTAGGAGGCTCGATCAGCCCCAGCATTTT
TRBJ2-1	TRBD1	TRBV28	.	CASSLGGQGYNEQFF	TGTGCCAGCAGTCTCGGGGGACAGGGGTACAATGAGCAGTTCTTC
TRBJ2-5	TRBD2	TRBV11-2	.	CASSPSGQETQYF	TGTGCCAGCAGCCCTAGCGGGCAAGAGACCCAGTACTTC
TRBJ2-7	TRBD2	TRBV9	.	CASSVEGGMGEQYF	TGTGCCAGCAGCGTAGAGGGAGGGATGGGCGAGCAGTACTTC
TRBJ1-5	.	TRBV2	.	CARERSSGPRQPQHF	TGTGCCAGAGAGCGAAGCTCAGGACCTCGACAGCCCCAGCATTTT
TRBJ1-1	.	TRBV18	.	CASSPDMNTEAFF	TGTGCCAGCTCACCAGACATGAACACTGAAGCTTTCTTT
TRBJ1-1	.	TRBV5-4	.	CASSLASGKSEAFF	TGTGCCAGCAGCTTGGCCTCTGGGAAGTCTGAAGCTTTCTTT
TRBJ2-7	TRBD2	TRBV18	once	CASSQTSGTSSYEQYF	TGTGCCAGCTCACAGACTAGCGGGACCAGCTCCTACGAGCAGTACTTC
TRBJ2-7	TRBD1	TRBV18	.	CASSEDRGYEQYF	TGTGCCAGCTCAGAGGACAGGGGTTACGAGCAGTACTTC
TRBJ2-1	TRBD2	TRBV7-3	once	CASSLAGTSGLSGYNEQFF	TGTGCCAGCAGCTTAGCCGGGACTAGCGGGTTATCGGGATACAATGAGCAGTTCTTC
TRBJ2-3	TRBD2	TRBV19	.	CASSNLLSGTADTQYF	TGTGCCAGTAGTAACCTTCTTAGCGGGACGGCAGATACGCAGTATTTT
TRBJ2-7	TRBD1	TRBV6-6	.	CASYWGTGQGSYEQYF	TGTGCCAGCTATTGGGGAACGGGACAGGGGTCCTACGAGCAGTACTTC
TRBJ1-1	TRBD1	TRBV4-3	.	CASSQFTGAVLGTEAFF	TGCGCCAGCAGCCAATTTACAGGGGCAGTACTTGGCACTGAAGCTTTCTTT
TRBJ2-1	TRBD2	TRBV10-3	.	CAIKTSGSKGPNEQFF	TGTGCCATCAAGACTAGCGGGAGTAAGGGCCCCAATGAGCAGTTCTTC
TRBJ1-3	.	TRBV5-4	.	CAISAVPGNTIYF	TGTGCCATCTCAGCGGTTCCTGGAAACACCATATATTTT
TRBJ2-2	.	TRBV10-3	.	CAIKLRELGELFF	TGTGCCATCAAGTTGAGGGAGCTCGGGGAGCTGTTTTTT
TRBJ1-2	.	TRBV2	.	CASPNGRRNGYTF	TGTGCCAGCCCAAACGGGCGTCGCAATGGCTACACCTTC
TRBJ2-3	.	TRBV10-1	.	CASSRDLTRDTQYF	TGCGCCAGCAGTCGCGACCTAACAAGGGATACGCAGTATTTT
TRBJ2-5	.	TRBV9	.	CASSVGGETQYF	TGTGCCAGCAGCGTCGGGGGAGAGACCCAGTACTTC
TRBJ2-7	TRBD1	TRBV6-1	.	CASRYQGAGHYEQYF	TGTGCCAGCAGGTATCAGGGGGCCGGCCACTACGAGCAGTACTTC
TRBJ2-1	TRBD1	TRBV2	.	CASGGQGPDNEQFF	TGTGCCAGCGGGGGACAGGGGCCGGACAATGAGCAGTTCTTC
TRBJ1-2	.	TRBV2	.	CASEIISSYGYTF	TGTGCCAGCGAAATAATCAGTTCTTATGGCTACACCTTC
TRBJ2-5	TRBD1	TRBV5-1	.	CASSGGQSAAQYF	TGCGCCAGCAGCGGGGGACAGAGCGCGGCCCAGTACTTC
TRBJ2-3	TRBD1	TRBV5-1	.	CASSLSLDRGDTDTQYF	TGCGCCAGCAGCCTATCACTGGACAGGGGCGATACAGATACGCAGTATTTT
TRBJ2-6	TRBD2	TRBV5-1	.	CASSTWTSGSSGANVLTF	TGCGCCAGCAGCACCTGGACTAGCGGGAGCTCTGGGGCCAACGTCCTGACTTTC